This T cell receptor (beta chain) was documented in a study of blood T cell repertoires in COVID-19. Per the original data handling: How many nucleated cells were present was estimated from reference gene primer amplification. Data came from immunoSEQ multiplex PCR; TCRdb stores just in-frame clones and leaves some out. V and J calls and clone size are those listed in that table; D and trimming were worked out from the DNA. The repertoire holds more than 300,000 clones, with more than 70% as singletons. The participants were between roughly 18 and 90 years old and came from 20 to 30 US areas. V dropped 6 bases and J dropped 3 bases, with 19 bases sitting between them. The CDR3 is 16 residues long. Germline values: CDR1 SNHLY, CDR2 FYNNEI.

This chain links TRBV2 with TRBJ2-3, with a tentative D call TRBD1 (6 bases). The sequence derives from a woman in her late teens or twenties who had recovered from COVID-19. The sequenced sample was PBMCs or T cells enriched from blood (not recorded which). The CDR3 region is CASSIPPQGLTDTQYF. In nucleotides, the CDR3 is TGTGCCAGCAGCATACCCCCACAGGGTTTGACAGATACGCAGTATTTT.